The T cell receptor beta chain described here comes from a study of blood T cell repertoires in COVID-19. The wider study: The United States, Italy and Spain provided the acute and convalescent COVID-19 samples. Sources were T cells, B-cell-depleted T cells, or PBMCs; the material itself was cDNA or gDNA.

Germline V gene data show CDR1 as SNHLY and CDR2 as FYNNEI. CDR3 length: 16 residues. Unmatched junction bases numbered 7, after V lost 3 bases and J lost 1 base. Per the original methods: Estimation of nucleated cell counts relied on the amplification of reference gene primers. TCRdb's table, derived via immunoSEQ multiplex PCR, lists solely in-frame clones and lacks some. The D gene and trimming were derived from the DNA, and the V and J assignments and clone size from that table. The sample contains around 20,000 clones, approximately 90% of which appear only once. This rearrangement joins TRBV2 to TRBJ2-5; 8 bases line up with TRBD1. The TCR was taken from a human donor in a cohort sampled during active COVID-19. Sequenced: peripheral blood. The CDR3 DNA is TGTGCCAGCAGTGAGACAGGGGCACGACCCCAAGAGACCCAGTACTTC. Amino acids: CASSETGARPQETQYF.